These T cell receptor beta chains were read from a single sample in a study of T cell repertoires in cytomegalovirus infection. Their recognized antigens are unknown. Via MiXCR, TCRdb re-called the reads, giving one row per CDR3 protein. This sample has 200,000 or so distinct CDR3 sequences, with 38% found just once. Sequencing was performed on CD8+ T cells from cultured PBMCs, taken from culture after CMV antigen stimulation. These receptors were collected from a human donor in good health (CMV status not recorded). Some clones in this sample may be carry-over from other donors' samples. CDR3s include the opening cysteine and the closing phenylalanine or tryptophan. The D gene is left open where the match is weak. Clone size appears in some rows only: once, few, many, or a class for an expanded clone.

V gene	D gene	clone size	J gene	CDR3 DNA	CDR3 protein
TRBV4-1	TRBD2	few	TRBJ2-1	TGCGCCAGCAGCCAAGTCCCAGCGGGAGATCTGAATGAGCAGTTCTTC	CASSQVPAGDLNEQFF
TRBV7-2	TRBD1	.	TRBJ2-1	TGTGCCAGCAGCCCGAGGGACAGCTCCTACAATGAGCAGTTATTC	CASSPRDSSYNEQLF
TRBV10-3	.	.	TRBJ1-1	TGTGCCATCAGTGAGGTAGGGGAAGAGGACACTGAAGCTTTCTTT	CAISEVGEEDTEAFF
TRBV27	TRBD2	many	TRBJ2-2	TGTGCCAGCAGTTCGGGACTAGCGGGAGTGGGCACCGGGGAGCTGTTTTTT	CASSSGLAGVGTGELFF
TRBV12-3/TRBV12-4	TRBD2	.	TRBJ2-7	TGTGCCAGCAGCTTCCTAGCGGGAGGCTACGAGCAGTACTTC	CASSFLAGGYEQYF
TRBV27	TRBD2	.	TRBJ2-1	TGTGCCAGCAGTTTTATGCGGGAGAGGTCCTACAATGAGCAGTTCTTC	CASSFMRERSYNEQFF
TRBV2	.	.	TRBJ2-4	TGTGCCAGCAGTGACACCCGGGATGGCAAAAACATTCAGTACTTC	CASSDTRDGKNIQYF
TRBV4-1	TRBD2	.	TRBJ2-3	TGCGCCAGCAGCCAACCGCTGACTAGCGGGAGTAAGGATACGCAGTATTTT	CASSQPLTSGSKDTQYF
TRBV7-9	.	.	TRBJ1-1	TGTGCCAGCAGCCCCCCCCCTGCGAAGGGTTTCACTGAAGCTTTCTTT	CASSPPPAKGFTEAFF
TRBV29-1	TRBD2	few	TRBJ2-2	TGCAGCGTTGTGGGGGTACTAGCGGGAGGAACCGGGGAGCTGTTTTTT	CSVVGVLAGGTGELFF
TRBV7-3	TRBD1	.	TRBJ2-2	TGTGCCAGCAGCGTGACAGGGTGGTCCGGGGAGCTGTTTTTT	CASSVTGWSGELFF
TRBV20-1	TRBD2	.	TRBJ2-2	TGCAGTGCTAGAGGGGGACTAGCCGGGGAGCTGTTTTTT	CSARGGLAGELFF
TRBV30	.	.	TRBJ2-1	TGTGCCTGGAGTGTACCTAACAAGAAGCGCATCAGCTCCTACAATGAGCAGTTCTTC	CAWSVPNKKRISSYNEQFF
TRBV19	TRBD1	few	TRBJ2-7	TGTGCCAGTAGTGGGTGGGACAGACTCACCTACGAGCAGTACTTC	CASSGWDRLTYEQYF
TRBV4-1	.	.	TRBJ2-3	TGCGCCAGCAGCCAAGATTGGCCTAGCGCAAGCACAGATACGCAGTATTTT	CASSQDWPSASTDTQYF
TRBV2	.	.	TRBJ2-7	TGTGCCAGCAGTGGCGCGACAAGCTACGAGCAGTACTTC	CASSGATSYEQYF
TRBV6-2/TRBV6-3	.	.	TRBJ2-6	TGTGCCAGCAGTTACAGGGGCCCTGGGGCCAACGTCCTGACTTTC	CASSYRGPGANVLTF
TRBV6-4	TRBD1	.	TRBJ2-1	TGTGCCAGCAGTCTAGGACAGGGGGCGGATGAGCAGTTCTTC	CASSLGQGADEQFF
TRBV20-1	.	.	TRBJ2-2	TGCAGTGCTAGAGCTCCTCTAGAGGATCCGAACACCGGGGAGCTGTTTTTT	CSARAPLEDPNTGELFF
TRBV7-2	TRBD2	.	TRBJ2-2	TGTGCCAGCAGCTCCGAGGGACTAGCGGGGCTCACCGGGGAGCTGTTTTTT	CASSSEGLAGLTGELFF
TRBV9	.	.	TRBJ2-1	TGTGCCAGCAGCGTAGAGGGAAGGAGCTCCTACAATGAGCAGTTCTTC	CASSVEGRSSYNEQFF
TRBV19	TRBD1	.	TRBJ2-7	TGTGCCAGTAGAGACAGGGGAAAGGACTACGAGCAGTACTTC	CASRDRGKDYEQYF
TRBV7-2	.	.	TRBJ2-7	TGTGCCAGCTGCCAAGCGGGCCAGGTCCACGAGCAGTACTTC	CASCQAGQVHEQYF
TRBV7-8	TRBD2	.	TRBJ2-2	TGTGCCCTCTCAACATTTAGCGGGGGGGCGGCCGGGGAGCTGTTTTTT	CALSTFSGGAAGELFF
TRBV12-3/TRBV12-4	TRBD2	few	TRBJ2-3	TGTGCCAGCAACTCCCTAGCGGGGGGTCTCACAGATACGCAGTATTTT	CASNSLAGGLTDTQYF
TRBV12-3/TRBV12-4	.	few	TRBJ1-5	TGTGCCAGCAGTTTAGTCGGGGGGCCCCAGCATTTT	CASSLVGGPQHF
TRBV10-2	TRBD1	.	TRBJ1-1	TGCGCCAGCAGTGAGGTAGGGGGCCGTTCGGATGAAGCTTTCTTT	CASSEVGGRSDEAFF
TRBV4-2	TRBD2	few	TRBJ2-7	TGTGCCAGCAGCCCCAGTGGGACTAGCGGGACCTACGAGCAGTACTTC	CASSPSGTSGTYEQYF
TRBV5-8	.	.	TRBJ2-7	TGTGCCAGCAGCTTGGGACGGCGACCCCACGAGCAGTACTTC	CASSLGRRPHEQYF
TRBV10-3	TRBD2	.	TRBJ2-7	TGTGCCATCAGTGAACAGAGCGGGGGGGACTACGAGCAGTACTTC	CAISEQSGGDYEQYF
TRBV19	.	.	TRBJ2-7	TGTGCCACCGCCCGGAACTACGAGCAGTACTTC	CATARNYEQYF
TRBV11-3	TRBD1	few	TRBJ2-6	TGTGCCAGCAGCACCCGGGACAGCAACCCTCCCGTCCTGACTTTC	CASSTRDSNPPVLTF
TRBV12-5	TRBD2	.	TRBJ2-1	TGTGCTAGTGGATACGGGACTACCACCTACAATGAGCAGTTCTTC	CASGYGTTTYNEQFF
TRBV12-3/TRBV12-4	.	.	TRBJ1-2	TGTGCCAGCAGTTTTCTACAGGTGGTCGATACGGCTAACTATGGCTACACCTTC	CASSFLQVVDTANYGYTF
TRBV27	.	few	TRBJ2-3	TGTGCCAGCAGTTTAAGTAGTACCCTATTCACAGATACGCAGTATTTT	CASSLSSTLFTDTQYF
TRBV7-3	TRBD2	.	TRBJ2-3	TGTGCCAGCAGCCTACCTAGCGGGGGCCCTATCATCACAGATACGCAGTATTTT	CASSLPSGGPIITDTQYF
TRBV6-5	.	.	TRBJ2-3	TGTGCCAGCAGTCCGATGGGGGCGAGCACAGATACGCAGTATTTT	CASSPMGASTDTQYF
TRBV7-6	TRBD2	few	TRBJ2-1	TGTGCCAGCAGCTTAGCCAGACTAGCGGGGGTATACAATGAGCAGTTCTTC	CASSLARLAGVYNEQFF
TRBV6-1	TRBD1	few	TRBJ1-2	TGTGCCAGCAGACTTTCGACAGGGCCGCCCCGAACATCCTATGGCTACACCTTC	CASRLSTGPPRTSYGYTF
TRBV12-3/TRBV12-4	TRBD1	.	TRBJ2-1	TGTGCCAGCAGTTTGGGGACAGGGCGCCATGAGCAGTTCTTC	CASSLGTGRHEQFF
TRBV15	.	.	TRBJ1-2	TGTGCCACCAGCAGAGTCGGCGGCAACTATGGCTACACCTTC	CATSRVGGNYGYTF
TRBV12-3/TRBV12-4	.	.	TRBJ1-3	TGTGCCAGCAGTTTAGACAGGTCATCTGGAAACACCATATATTTT	CASSLDRSSGNTIYF
TRBV5-1	.	.	TRBJ1-5	TGCGCCAGCCCGATGGGGATTCGGGCCCAGCATTTT	CASPMGIRAQHF
TRBV19	TRBD2	few	TRBJ2-1	TGTGCCAGTAGTGTAACTAGCGGGGACTTCTACAATGAGCAGTTCTTC	CASSVTSGDFYNEQFF
TRBV5-1	TRBD2	.	TRBJ2-1	TGCGCCAGCAGCTTGGCCTTGGGACTAGCGGGGGGGAGCTCCTACAATGAGCAGTTCTTC	CASSLALGLAGGSSYNEQFF
TRBV12-3/TRBV12-4	.	few	TRBJ1-2	TGTGCCAGCAGTACCAATCAGCGTGGACCTAACTATGGCTACACCTTC	CASSTNQRGPNYGYTF
TRBV7-9	.	few	TRBJ2-7	TGTGCCAGCAGTCTGGGAGAAGTGAGCTCCTACGAGCAGTACTTC	CASSLGEVSSYEQYF
TRBV6-2/TRBV6-3	.	.	TRBJ1-1	TGTGCCAGCAGTTTATCAGGGGAAGCTTTCTTT	CASSLSGEAFF
TRBV7-2	.	.	TRBJ1-4	TGTGCCAGCAGCACCGGATGGGGAGGTGAAAAACTGTTTTTT	CASSTGWGGEKLFF
TRBV27	.	.	TRBJ2-5	TGTGCCAGCAGTTTATCCATTACAGGGAAAGAGACCCAGTACTTC	CASSLSITGKETQYF
TRBV7-3	.	few	TRBJ2-5	TGTGCCAGCAGCTTAAATGGAGGGATTGAGACCCAGTACTTC	CASSLNGGIETQYF
TRBV7-2	.	.	TRBJ2-3	TGTGCCAGCAGCTTAGAAGTGCCCCCAGATACGCAGTATTTT	CASSLEVPPDTQYF
TRBV7-6	TRBD1	.	TRBJ2-7	TGTGCCAGCAGTCCCGGGACAGGGGGCTCCTACGAGCAGTACTTC	CASSPGTGGSYEQYF
TRBV29-1	TRBD2	.	TRBJ2-4	TGCAGCGTTACGGGGGGAACCAAAAACATTCAGTACTTC	CSVTGGTKNIQYF
TRBV30	.	.	TRBJ2-7	TGTGCCTGGAGTCCCCGGGGTCTTGGGTACGAGCAGTACTTC	CAWSPRGLGYEQYF